The next 20 T cell receptor beta chains were all read from a single sample in a study of Graves' ophthalmopathy and Graves' hyperthyroidism. As the template, RNA transcripts were used to amplify TCR beta CDR3 regions. First-round RT-PCR employed HTBI primers, with a second-round multiplex PCR after it. Via MiXCR, TCRdb re-called the multiplex PCR reads, giving one row per CDR3 protein. This table has 740,000 or so distinct CDR3 sequences, 35% to 50% appearing once. The sequenced sample consisted of peripheral blood. These receptors all stem from an adult man with Graves' ophthalmopathy.

The chain links TRBV9 to TRBJ1-4; 9 positions agree with TRBD1. V lost 5 bases, J lost 3 bases, and 8 bases stayed unmatched. CDR1 and CDR2 (germline): SGDLS, YYNGEE. The CDR3 has 16 residues. CDR3 residues: CASRRGTGWANEKLFF. The CDR3 DNA reads as TGTGCCAGCAGACGCGGGACAGGGTGGGCTAATGAAAAACTGTTTTTT.

At least ten counts were recorded for this clonotype. At one boundary the junction diverges from the germline segment, which might be a read error. The chain links TRBV7-8 to TRBJ1-5; TRBD1 agrees at 11 bases. CDR1 is SGHVS, CDR2 FQNEAQ, per germline. CDR3 size: 12 residues. The CDR3 sequence: CASSSGTGGFSF. The CDR3 nucleotides read TGTGCCAGCAGCTCTGGGACAGGGGGGTTCTCTTTT.

V gene TRBV14 combines with J gene TRBJ2-2; D might be TRBD1 (6 bases). The CDR3 spans 14 residues. The V gene lost 7 bases and the J gene lost 8 bases, with 17 bases spanning the gap. From germline, CDR1 is SGHDN and CDR2 FVKESK. The CDR3 sequence is CASNRLQQGGELFF. The CDR3 DNA reads as TGTGCCAGCAACCGTTTACAACAGGGAGGGGAGCTGTTTTTT.

The chain combines TRBV7-2 with TRBJ1-1; no clear D gene. CDR1 is SGHTA, CDR2 FQGNSA, per germline. V was cut by 4 bases and J by 3 bases, with 6 bases left in between. The CDR3 is 12 amino acids. This chain's CDR3 is CTSSSAYTEAFF. CDR3 sequence (DNA): TGTACCAGCAGCTCGGCCTACACTGAAGCTTTCTTT.

This clonotype has ten or more counts. The gene calls are TRBV10-3 and TRBJ2-5; maybe TRBD1 (6 bases). Trimming took 5 bases from V and 1 from J, leaving 14 bases between them. The length of the CDR3 is 15 residues. Germline-derived CDR1 and CDR2 are ENHRY and SYGVKD. CDR3 sequence (DNA): TGTGCCATCAGTCTGGCAGGGACAACCCAAGAGACCCAGTACTTC. Protein product: CAISLAGTTQETQYF.

This clonotype has a count of ten or more. Here the CDR3 DNA reads TGTGCCAGCAGCGTAGTTCCTGGGACAGGGGCTACAGCCCTCCACTTT. It encodes CASSVVPGTGATALHF. The chain carries TRBV9 and TRBJ1-6, with TRBD1 matching 10 bases. Trimming cost V 0 bases and J 14 bases; bases outside gene matches: 11. Germline V gene data show CDR1 as SGDLS and CDR2 as YYNGEE. The CDR3 consists of 16 residues.

This clonotype was detected ten times or more. V usage is TRBV5-5 and J usage is TRBJ1-5; 7 bases are a match to TRBD1. There are 14 residues in the CDR3. Trimming cost V 0 bases and J 5 bases; bases outside gene matches: 2. The germline CDR1 and CDR2 sequences are SGHKS and YYEKEE (reference sequence). The CDR3 is CASSLVQGHQPQHF. CDR3 coding DNA: TGTGCCAGCAGCTTGGTACAGGGGCATCAGCCCCAGCATTTT.

This clonotype was observed a few times. This chain links TRBV20-1 with TRBJ2-5; 15 bases line up with TRBD2. Germline V gene lookup returns CDR1 DFQATT and CDR2 SNEGSKA (reference sequence). Trimming took 5 bases from V and 0 from J; bases not matched to a gene: 1. CDR3 length: 15 residues. CDR3 nucleotides: TGCAGTGCTGGACTAGCGGGGGGGAACCAAGAGACCCAGTACTTC. This sequence encodes CSAGLAGGNQETQYF.

Points on this clonotype: One end of the junction varies from germline; a read error may be responsible. This chain links TRBV25-1 with TRBJ2-3; 7 nucleotides line up with TRBD2. The CDR3 runs to 13 residues. Per the germline V gene, CDR1 is MGHDK and CDR2 is SYGVNS. This CDR3 is CAGSERGKDTQYF. CDR3 sequence (DNA): TGTGCCGGCAGTGAGCGGGGAAAGGATACGCAGTATTTT.

V is TRBV6-2 or TRBV6-3 and J is TRBJ2-6; 12 bases are shared with TRBD1. CDR3 length: 16 amino acids. The ends lost 7 bases at V and 4 bases at J; junction bases unmatched: 5. Germline-derived CDR1 and CDR2 are MNHEY and SVGEGT. This CDR3 reads CASNPGQGAGANVLTF. The CDR3 region has the DNA TGTGCCAGCAACCCGGGACAGGGGGCAGGGGCCAACGTCCTGACTTTC.

The table lists this clonotype with many counts. V usage is TRBV7-9 and J usage is TRBJ1-1, with D possibly TRBD1 on 6 matching bases. V lost 5 bases to trimming and J lost 1 base, with 11 bases between them. Germline V gene data show CDR1 as SEHNR and CDR2 as FQNEAQ (reference sequence). The CDR3 is made up of 14 amino acids. The CDR3 region has the DNA TGTGCCAGCAGCCCATTGACAGGGAACACTGAAGCTTTCTTT. The encoded protein is CASSPLTGNTEAFF.

The V gene is TRBV9, the J gene TRBJ1-2; D possibly corresponds to TRBD1 (5 bases). In germline, CDR1 is SGDLS, CDR2 YYNGEE. The CDR3 is made up of 15 amino acids. Trimming removed 5 bases at V and 8 bases at J, with 22 bases between. The CDR3 reads CASSFATETYRGYTF. DNA for the CDR3: TGTGCCAGCAGTTTCGCGACAGAGACCTATAGGGGCTACACCTTC.

The chain combines TRBV25-1 with TRBJ2-3, with a tentative D call TRBD2 (6 bases). The V end was cut by 3 bases, the J end by 4 bases, with 14 bases between. Per germline, CDR1 MGHDK and CDR2 SYGVNS. CDR3 length: 15 amino acids. CDR3 residues: CASSDSAGGADTQYF. CDR3 sequence (DNA): TGTGCCAGCAGTGATAGTGCCGGGGGTGCAGATACGCAGTATTTT. Full variable domain (remainder filled in from reference TRBV25-1 and TRBJ2-3): EADIYQTPRYLVIGTGKKITLECSQTMGHDKMYWYQQDPGMELHLIHYSYGVNSTEKGDLSSESTVSRIRTEHFPLTLESARPSHTSQYLCASSDSAGGADTQYFGPGTRLTVL.

Only a few counts were recorded for this clonotype. Germline and junction disagree at one end, which may indicate a read error. The chain is built from TRBV5-1 and TRBJ1-2; possible D gene TRBD1, 6 bases. The CDR3 has 16 residues. Germline CDR1 and CDR2: SGHRS and YFSETQ. This CDR3 reads CASTRTGAESLYGYTF. The CDR3 DNA is TGTGCCAGCACCCGAACGGGGGCAGAGAGTCTCTATGGCTACACCTTC.

This clonotype was seen ten or more times. The CDR3 reads CASSSRFIGTRNTEAFF. For the CDR3, the DNA is TGTGCCAGCAGTTCCAGATTTATCGGGACACGGAACACTGAAGCTTTCTTT. V gene TRBV2 combines with J gene TRBJ1-1; D possibly corresponds to TRBD1 (6 bases). The CDR3 covers 17 residues. Per germline, CDR1 SNHLY and CDR2 FYNNEI. V shed 5 bases and J shed 1 base, with 20 bases lying between them.

This rearrangement joins TRBV29-1 to TRBJ1-2; D gene ambiguous. CDR1 is SQVTM and CDR2 is ANQGSEA in the germline V gene. The CDR3 extends over 11 amino acids. V lost 6 bases to trimming and J lost 2 bases, with 7 bases between them. The CDR3 DNA sequence: TGCAGCGTCTCGGACAACTATGGCTACACCTTC. It encodes CSVSDNYGYTF.

This clonotype was recorded at least ten times. The chain couples TRBV10-3 to TRBJ1-6; D is uncertain. The CDR3 totals 12 residues. Trimming removed 7 bases from V and 7 bases from J, with 8 bases in between. Germline CDR1 ENHRY, CDR2 SYGVKD. The CDR3 DNA follows: TGTGCCATCATGGGGTTAAATTCACCCCTCCACTTT. Its translation is CAIMGLNSPLHF.

The chain combines TRBV2 with TRBJ1-3; D unresolved. Trimming cost V 5 bases and J 7 bases, with 9 bases left between them. This CDR3 has 12 residues. Germline lookup yields CDR1 SNHLY and CDR2 FYNNEI. In DNA, the CDR3 is TGTGCCAGCAGTTATGAGGAGAACACCATATATTTT. Amino acids: CASSYEENTIYF. The full variable domain, with the rest looked up from reference TRBV2 and TRBJ1-3, is EPEVTQTPSHQVTQMGQEVILRCVPISNHLYFYWYRQILGQKVEFLVSFYNNEISEKSEIFDDQFSVERPDGSNFTLKIRSTKLEDSAMYFCASSYEENTIYFGEGSWLTVV.

This clonotype was found a few times. This chain uses TRBV11-3 with TRBJ1-2; D uncertain. Germline V gives CDR1 SGHNT, CDR2 YENEEA. The CDR3 consists of 14 residues. The V gene lost 5 bases and the J gene lost 4 bases, with 14 bases spanning the gap. The CDR3 reads CASSRAAGGYGYTF. In DNA, the CDR3 is TGTGCCAGCAGCCGGGCCGCGGGTGGCTATGGCTACACCTTC.

The chain couples TRBV7-6 to TRBJ1-5; 11 bases fit TRBD1. There are 16 residues in the CDR3. V lost 5 bases to trimming and J lost 4 bases; unmatched junction nucleotides: 7. Germline CDR1 reads SGHVS; CDR2 reads FNYEAQ. The CDR3 nucleotides are TGTGCCAGCAGCCCCGCGGACAGGGGGCCAAATCAGCCCCAGCATTTT. Protein sequence: CASSPADRGPNQPQHF.